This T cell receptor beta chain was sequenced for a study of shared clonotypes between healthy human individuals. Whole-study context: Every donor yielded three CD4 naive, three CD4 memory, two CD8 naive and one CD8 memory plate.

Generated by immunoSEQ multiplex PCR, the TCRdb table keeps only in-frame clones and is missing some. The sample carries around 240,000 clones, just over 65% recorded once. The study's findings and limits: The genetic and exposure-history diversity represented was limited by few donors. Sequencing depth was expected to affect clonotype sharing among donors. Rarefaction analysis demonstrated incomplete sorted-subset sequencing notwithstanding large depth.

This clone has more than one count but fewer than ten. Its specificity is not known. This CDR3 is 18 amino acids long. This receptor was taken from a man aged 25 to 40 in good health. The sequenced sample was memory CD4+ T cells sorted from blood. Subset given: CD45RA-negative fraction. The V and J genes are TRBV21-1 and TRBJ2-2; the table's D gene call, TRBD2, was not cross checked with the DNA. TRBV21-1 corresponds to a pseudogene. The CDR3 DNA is TGTGCCAGCAGTCGGACTAGCGGAGTGACCTCGAACACCGGGGAGCTGTTTTTT. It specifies CASSRTSGVTSNTGELFF.